One sample yielded the 29 T cell receptor beta chains listed below, sequenced in a study of OX40 agonist ivuxolimab in advanced cancers. Clones were read by immunoSEQ multiplex PCR, and TCRdb kept only the in-frame ones, dropping some. The sample consists of about 19,000 clones, around 70% of them appearing once. The starting material was CD4+ or CD8+ T cells sorted from blood, obtained in a trial of the OX40 agonist ivuxolimab. The source is an adult with an advanced solid tumor such as melanoma, head and neck, liver or kidney cancer.

The gene calls are TRBV30 and TRBJ2-1, with 7 bases that match TRBD1. The CDR3 totals 13 residues. Trimming at V came to 0 bases and at J to 7 bases, leaving 3 bases not matched to a gene. Germline assignment: CDR1 GTSNPN and CDR2 SVGIG (reference sequence). CDR3 amino acids: CAWSVQGYNEQFF. CDR3 nucleotide sequence: TGTGCCTGGAGTGTACAGGGGTATAATGAGCAGTTCTTC.

The gene calls are TRBV5-5 and TRBJ2-7; 9 bases fit TRBD1. V lost 0 bases and J lost 4; bases outside the gene matches: 2. The germline CDR1 and CDR2 sequences are SGHKS and YYEKEE (reference sequence). This CDR3 contains 14 residues. The CDR3 region has the DNA TGTGCCAGCAGCTTGGGGACAGGGGCGTACGAGCAGTACTTC. It translates to CASSLGTGAYEQYF.

CDR3 sequence: CASSVAGTGSRHEQYF. The CDR3 nucleotides read TGTGCCAGCAGTGTCGCGGGGACAGGGAGTCGGCACGAGCAGTACTTC. V gene TRBV6-4 combines with J gene TRBJ2-7; 9 nucleotides align to TRBD1. CDR1 and CDR2 from the germline V gene are MRHNA and SNTAGT. This CDR3 comprises 16 residues. V shed 4 bases, J shed 5 bases, and the junction held 12 bases outside the gene matches.

The chain employs TRBV6-5 and TRBJ2-7, with 7 bases aligning to TRBD2. The CDR3 runs to 14 residues. V lost 0 bases to trimming and J lost 3 bases; unmatched junction nucleotides: 2. The V gene's germline CDR1 is MNHEY and CDR2 SVGAGI. CDR3 nucleotides: TGTGCCAGCAGTTACTCGGGGGGGAACTACGAGCAGTACTTC. Encoded protein: CASSYSGGNYEQYF.

V is TRBV4-2 and J is TRBJ2-7; D gene uncertain. The CDR3 contains 13 residues. V lost 6 bases and J 2 bases, leaving 11 bases between the germline ends. Germline V lookup: CDR1 LGHNA, CDR2 YNFKEQ. The CDR3: CASSVPGAYEQYF. The CDR3 nucleotides read TGTGCCAGCAGTGTCCCAGGCGCCTACGAGCAGTACTTC.

The chain uses TRBV25-1 and TRBJ1-1; D not resolved. CDR1 is MGHDK, CDR2 SYGVNS, per germline. The CDR3 has 13 residues. Deletions cut 3 bases from V and 11 bases from J, with 16 bases between. CDR3 bases: TGTGCCAGCAGTGACTACGGGCGCCCCGAGGCTTTCTTT. It encodes CASSDYGRPEAFF.

Worth noting for this clone: This specimen includes other DNA sequences encoding the same CDR3. The V and J genes are TRBV28 and TRBJ2-7, with D hard to call. The ends were cut back, 3 bases at V and 2 bases at J, with 5 bases in the middle. The CDR3 loop spans 12 amino acids. The V gene's germline CDR1 is MDHEN and CDR2 SYDVKM. The CDR3 DNA is TGTGCCAGCAGTTTCAGCCCCTACGAGCAGTACTTC. It encodes CASSFSPYEQYF.

The chain joins TRBV10-1 to TRBJ1-6; D not resolved. The CDR3 covers 12 residues. Between the trimmed V and J ends, which lost 1 base and 8 bases, there was a span of 3 bases. The germline CDR1 and CDR2 sequences are WNHNN and SYGVQD (reference sequence). CDR3 amino acids: CASSEWDSPLHF. Written as DNA, the CDR3 is TGCGCCAGCAGTGAGTGGGATTCACCCCTCCACTTT.

A few counts support this clone. The chain is built from TRBV9 and TRBJ2-7; a weak D match, TRBD2 (6 bases). CDR1 is SGDLS and CDR2 is YYNGEE in the germline V gene. V shed 1 base and J shed 4 bases, with 12 bases lying between them. The length of the CDR3 is 14 residues. The CDR3 loop reads CASSVRGEEYEQYF. The CDR3, as DNA: TGTGCCAGCAGCGTAAGAGGGGAGGAGTACGAGCAGTACTTC.

This rearrangement joins TRBV27 to TRBJ2-7; D perhaps matches TRBD2 (6 bases). The germline V gene has CDR1 MNHEY and CDR2 SMNVEV (reference sequence). The CDR3 sequence is 13 residues long. V lost 9 bases and J 5 bases, leaving 17 bases between the germline ends. CDR3 amino acids: CASQLGGGDEQYF. The CDR3 DNA is TGTGCCAGTCAATTGGGAGGAGGGGACGAGCAGTACTTC.

This clone was counted between two and nine times. The chain has TRBV5-3 and TRBJ2-7; the match to TRBD1 covers 8 bases. TRBV5-3 is recorded as an ORF, its role being uncertain. The CDR3 has 15 amino acids. The V and J ends lost 2 bases and 4 bases, in that order; junction bases with no gene match: 8. CDR3 bases: TGTGCCAGAAGCTTTTTGCCGCAGGGGGCGTACGAGCAGTACTTC. Protein: CARSFLPQGAYEQYF.

The chain uses TRBV10-3 and TRBJ1-1; the match to TRBD1 covers 9 bases. The trim removed 3 bases at V and 5 bases at J, leaving 7 bases unmatched. The CDR3 extends over 15 amino acids. Germline V gene lookup returns CDR1 ENHRY and CDR2 SYGVKD. The CDR3 loop reads CAISDPGTGRTEAFF. In DNA form, the CDR3 reads TGTGCCATCAGTGACCCCGGGACAGGGAGGACTGAAGCTTTCTTT.

This clone was seen a handful of times. The junction shows a germline mismatch at one end, possibly a read error. This chain links TRBV5-1 with TRBJ2-7; 7 nucleotides agree with TRBD1. This CDR3 has 11 residues. The germline V gene encodes CDR1 SGHRS and CDR2 YFSETQ. The CDR3 nucleotides read TGTGCCAGCAGCTTCAGGGGGGAGCAGTACTTC. Residues: CASSFRGEQYF.

The rearrangement joins TRBV28 to TRBJ2-7, with D unresolved. The V gene's germline CDR1 is MDHEN and CDR2 SYDVKM. Trimming removed 1 base from V and 2 bases from J, with 6 bases in between. This CDR3 has 13 residues. The CDR3 DNA is TGTGCCAGCAGTTTATTAAATCCCTACGAGCAGTACTTC. Amino acid sequence: CASSLLNPYEQYF.

The chain couples TRBV7-9 to TRBJ1-2, with D unresolved. This CDR3 comprises 14 residues. Germline V lookup: CDR1 SEHNR, CDR2 FQNEAQ (reference sequence). V lost 2 bases and J lost 4, with 11 bases in between. CDR3 sequence reads: CASSLSGDAYGYTF. The CDR3 DNA reads TGTGCCAGCAGCTTATCTGGGGATGCCTATGGCTACACCTTC.

The rearrangement uses TRBV30 and TRBJ2-1; D gene ambiguous. Trimming shortened V by 2 bases and J by 0 bases, and 5 bases separated the two germline ends. CDR1 is GTSNPN and CDR2 is SVGIG in the germline V gene (reference sequence). The CDR3 is 13 amino acids. The CDR3 sequence: CAWSFGSYNEQFF. The CDR3 DNA reads TGTGCCTGGAGTTTTGGCTCCTACAATGAGCAGTTCTTC.

This clone appeared once. The genes are TRBV11-2 and TRBJ2-1, with 8 nucleotides matching TRBD2. The junction had 10 bases not matched to a gene; V was cut back by 5 bases and J by 4 bases. Germline lookup yields CDR1 SGHAT and CDR2 FQNNGV. CDR3 length: 16 residues. The CDR3 reads CASSPLLGGRYNEQFF. CDR3 sequence (DNA): TGTGCCAGCAGCCCCCTCCTTGGCGGGAGGTACAATGAGCAGTTCTTC.

This clone was seen more than once but under ten times. This chain joins TRBV7-7 and TRBJ2-2, with D maybe TRBD2 (6 bases). The CDR3 contains 14 residues. V lost 5 bases to trimming and J lost 2 bases, with 9 bases between them. Germline V CDR1 and CDR2: SSHAT, FNYEAQ (reference sequence). CDR3 amino acids: CASSLGTNTGELFF. The CDR3 DNA reads TGTGCCAGCAGCCTCGGGACTAACACCGGGGAGCTGTTTTTT.

V usage is TRBV5-8 and J usage is TRBJ2-7, with 10 positions matching TRBD1. CDR3 size: 16 residues. Germline V CDR1 and CDR2: SGHTS, YDEGEE. V lost 3 bases to trimming and J lost 4 bases; unmatched junction nucleotides: 10. CDR3 sequence reads: CASSSQWDRGRYEQYF. For the CDR3, the DNA is TGTGCCAGCAGCTCCCAATGGGACAGGGGCCGGTACGAGCAGTACTTC. Looking up the rest from reference TRBV5-8 and TRBJ2-7 gives the full variable domain: EAGVTQSPTHLIKTRGQQATLRCSPISGHTSVYWYQQALGLGLQFLLWYDEGEERNRGNFPPRFSGRQFPNYSSELNVNALELEDSALYLCASSSQWDRGRYEQYFGPGTRLTVT.

The chain combines TRBV11-2 with TRBJ2-7; TRBD1 matches 7 bases. J gave up 0 bases and V 5 bases, and 7 bases lay outside the gene matches. Germline V gene data show CDR1 as SGHAT and CDR2 as FQNNGV. This CDR3 is built from 15 residues. The DNA for the CDR3 is TGTGCCAGCAGCCCCGGGACAGCGAGCTCCTACGAGCAGTACTTC. Translating it yields CASSPGTASSYEQYF.

The rearrangement joins TRBV7-9 to TRBJ2-7; unclear D gene. The ends were cut back, 1 base at V and 2 bases at J, with 3 bases in the middle. The CDR3 spans 12 residues. Germline-derived CDR1 and CDR2 are SEHNR and FQNEAQ (reference sequence). CDR3 bases: TGTGCCAGCAGCTTAGACACCTACGAGCAGTACTTC. Translated: CASSLDTYEQYF. Full variable domain (rest looked up from reference TRBV7-9 and TRBJ2-7): DTGVSQNPRHKITKRGQNVTFRCDPISEHNRLYWYRQTLGQGPEFLTYFQNEAQLEKSRLLSDRFSAERPKGSFSTLEIQRTEQGDSAMYLCASSLDTYEQYFGPGTRLTVT.

This clone has a handful of counts. The CDR3 DNA sequence: TGCGCCAGCAGCCAGGGTGGGAGGGACGAGCAGTACTTC. This codes for CASSQGGRDEQYF. This chain joins TRBV4-1 and TRBJ2-7; TRBD2 matches at 7 bases. The V segment lost 3 bases and the J segment 5 bases; nucleotides outside the gene matches: 4. Germline loops: CDR1 MGHRA, CDR2 YSYEKL. The CDR3 has 13 residues.

V gene TRBV27 combines with J gene TRBJ2-7; 7 nucleotides align to TRBD1. The length of the CDR3 is 14 residues. Germline CDR1 and CDR2: MNHEY and SMNVEV (reference sequence). J was trimmed by 2 bases and V by 3 bases; bases with no gene match: 4. Written as DNA, the CDR3 is TGTGCCAGCAGTTTTCGGACAGGACCCTACGAGCAGTACTTC. Residues: CASSFRTGPYEQYF.

V and J are TRBV19 and TRBJ2-2, with D tentatively TRBD2 (6 bases). CDR3 length equals 14 residues. CDR1 LNHDA and CDR2 SQIVND come from the germline V gene (reference sequence). V was trimmed by 2 bases and J by 8 bases, leaving 12 bases between them. The CDR3 DNA is TGTGCCAGTAGTATACCTAGCGCCGGAGGGGAGCTGTTTTTT. Translated: CASSIPSAGGELFF.

The CDR3 spells CASSLSGTGGVGTEAFF. The CDR3 coding sequence is TGTGCCAGCAGCTTATCCGGGACAGGGGGCGTCGGCACTGAAGCTTTCTTT. V is TRBV11-1 and J is TRBJ1-1; TRBD1 aligns across 12 bases. In germline, CDR1 is SGHAT, CDR2 FQDESV (reference sequence). V shed 2 bases, J shed 4 bases, and the junction held 8 bases outside the gene matches. CDR3 length equals 17 residues.

This clone ranks as medium-sized. The CDR3 reads CASSTGTDTQYF. The DNA of the CDR3 is TGTGCCAGCAGTACAGGGACAGATACGCAGTATTTT. V gene TRBV27 combines with J gene TRBJ2-3, with D possibly matching TRBD1 (6 bases). Per the germline V gene, CDR1 is MNHEY and CDR2 is SMNVEV (reference sequence). This CDR3 comprises 12 residues. V was trimmed by 5 bases and J by 3 bases, leaving 6 bases between them.

The CDR3 bases are TGTGCCAGCAGGTTCCGATGGGCAGGGGGCGAGCAGTACTTC. This encodes CASRFRWAGGEQYF. The gene calls are TRBV7-8 and TRBJ2-7; 7 positions match TRBD1. In germline, CDR1 is SGHVS, CDR2 FQNEAQ. This CDR3 comprises 14 residues. The V segment lost 6 bases and the J segment 6 bases; nucleotides outside the gene matches: 11.

The chain joins TRBV6-5 to TRBJ1-1; D perhaps matches TRBD1 (5 bases). Germline V gene lookup returns CDR1 MNHEY and CDR2 SVGAGI. Between the trimmed V and J ends, which lost 4 bases and 11 bases, there was a span of 11 bases. The CDR3 sequence is 11 residues long. The CDR3 DNA reads TGTGCCAGCAGTTTGGGGCGGGGGGCTTTCTTT. It codes for CASSLGRGAFF.

This clone was detected only once. This chain joins TRBV5-4 and TRBJ1-2; D uncertain. This CDR3 region has 13 residues. Trimming pared 3 bases from V and 5 bases from J, leaving 11 bases between. The germline gives CDR1 SGHNT, CDR2 YYREEE (reference sequence). The CDR3 DNA is TGTGCCAGCAGCTACTCTGGGGATTATGGCTACACCTTC. Translating gives CASSYSGDYGYTF.